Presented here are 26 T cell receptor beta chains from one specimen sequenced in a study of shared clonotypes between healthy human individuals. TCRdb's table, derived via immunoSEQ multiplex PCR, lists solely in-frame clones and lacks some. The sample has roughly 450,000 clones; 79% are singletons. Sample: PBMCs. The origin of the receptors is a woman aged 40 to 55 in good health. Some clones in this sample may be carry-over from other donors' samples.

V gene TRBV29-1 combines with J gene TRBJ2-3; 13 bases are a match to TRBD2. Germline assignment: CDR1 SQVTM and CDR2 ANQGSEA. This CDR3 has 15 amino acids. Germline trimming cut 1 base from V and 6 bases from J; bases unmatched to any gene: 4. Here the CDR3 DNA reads TGCAGCGTTGAAGGGGGACTAGCGGGAAGGGATACGCAGTATTTT. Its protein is CSVEGGLAGRDTQYF.

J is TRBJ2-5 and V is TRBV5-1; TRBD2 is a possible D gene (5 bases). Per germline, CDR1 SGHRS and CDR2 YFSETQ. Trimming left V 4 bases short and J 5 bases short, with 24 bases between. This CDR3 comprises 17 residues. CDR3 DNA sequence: TGCGCCAGCAGCGTCGCTTCCGGGCTAGCCTTCGTCGAGACCCAGTACTTC. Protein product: CASSVASGLAFVETQYF.

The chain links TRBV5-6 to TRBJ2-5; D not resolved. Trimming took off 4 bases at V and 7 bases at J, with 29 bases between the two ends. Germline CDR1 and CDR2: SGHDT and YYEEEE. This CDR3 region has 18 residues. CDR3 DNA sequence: TGTGCCAGCAGCCAAAGACAAGTTACCAAGAGATCGCGTGGGACCCAGTACTTC. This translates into CASSQRQVTKRSRGTQYF.

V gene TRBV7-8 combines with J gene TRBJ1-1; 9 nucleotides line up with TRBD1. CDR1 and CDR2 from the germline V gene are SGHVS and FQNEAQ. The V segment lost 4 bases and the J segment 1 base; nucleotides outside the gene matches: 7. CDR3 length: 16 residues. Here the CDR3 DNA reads TGTGCCAGCAGCTCCTTACAGGGGGCGGAGAACACTGAAGCTTTCTTT. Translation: CASSSLQGAENTEAFF.

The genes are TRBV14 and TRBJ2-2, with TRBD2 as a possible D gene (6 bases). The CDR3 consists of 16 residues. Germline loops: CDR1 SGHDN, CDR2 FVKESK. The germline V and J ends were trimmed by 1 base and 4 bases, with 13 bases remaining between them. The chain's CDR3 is CASSQVSGTFTGELFF. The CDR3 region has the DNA TGTGCCAGCAGCCAAGTCTCCGGGACTTTCACCGGGGAGCTGTTTTTT.

This CDR3 reads CASILAGGRNYEQFF. CDR3 nucleotide sequence: TGTGCCAGCATCCTAGCGGGAGGGCGGAATTATGAGCAGTTCTTC. The rearrangement links TRBV6-1 to TRBJ2-1, with 12 bases that match TRBD2. The CDR3 runs 15 residues. After removal of 7 bases from V and 8 bases from J, the junction contained 9 bases not matched to a gene. Germline values: CDR1 MNHNS, CDR2 SASEGT.

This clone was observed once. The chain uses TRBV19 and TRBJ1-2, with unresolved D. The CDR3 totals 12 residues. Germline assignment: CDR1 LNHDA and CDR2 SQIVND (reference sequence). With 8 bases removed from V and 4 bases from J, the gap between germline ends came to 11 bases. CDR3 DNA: TGTGCCAGTTGGTCCAGCATCTATGGCTACACCTTC. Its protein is CASWSSIYGYTF. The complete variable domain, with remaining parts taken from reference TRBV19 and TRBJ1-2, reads DGGITQSPKYLFRKEGQNVTLSCEQNLNHDAMYWYRQDPGQGLRLIYYSQIVNDFQKGDIAEGYSVSREKKESFPLTVTSAQKNPTAFYLCASWSSIYGYTFGSGTRLTVV.

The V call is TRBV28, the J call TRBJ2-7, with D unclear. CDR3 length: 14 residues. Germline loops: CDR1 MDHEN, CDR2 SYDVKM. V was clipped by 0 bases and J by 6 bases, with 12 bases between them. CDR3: CASSLCSTGCEQYF. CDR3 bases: TGTGCCAGCAGTTTATGCTCGACCGGATGCGAGCAGTACTTC.

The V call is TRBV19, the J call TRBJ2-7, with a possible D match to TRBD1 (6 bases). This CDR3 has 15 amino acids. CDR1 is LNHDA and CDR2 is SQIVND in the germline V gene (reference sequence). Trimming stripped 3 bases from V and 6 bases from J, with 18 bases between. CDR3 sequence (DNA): TGTGCCAGTAGTATTTCTCCCGGATGGACAGCCGAGCAGTACTTC. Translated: CASSISPGWTAEQYF.

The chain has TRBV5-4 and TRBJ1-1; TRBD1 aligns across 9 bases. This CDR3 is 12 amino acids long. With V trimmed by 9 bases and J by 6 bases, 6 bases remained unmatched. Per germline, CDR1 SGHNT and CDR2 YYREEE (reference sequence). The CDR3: CATRQGVSEAFF. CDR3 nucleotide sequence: TGTGCCACACGACAGGGGGTATCTGAAGCTTTCTTT.

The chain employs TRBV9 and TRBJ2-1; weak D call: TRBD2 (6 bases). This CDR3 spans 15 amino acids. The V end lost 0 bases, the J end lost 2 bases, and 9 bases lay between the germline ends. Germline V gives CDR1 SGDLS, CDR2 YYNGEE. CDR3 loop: CASSVAGDAYNEQFF. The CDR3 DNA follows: TGTGCCAGCAGCGTAGCGGGAGACGCCTACAATGAGCAGTTCTTC. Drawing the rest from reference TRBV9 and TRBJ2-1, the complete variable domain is DSGVTQTPKHLITATGQRVTLRCSPRSGDLSVYWYQQSLDQGLQFLIQYYNGEERAKGNILERFSAQQFPDLHSELNLSSLELGDSALYFCASSVAGDAYNEQFFGPGTRLTVL.

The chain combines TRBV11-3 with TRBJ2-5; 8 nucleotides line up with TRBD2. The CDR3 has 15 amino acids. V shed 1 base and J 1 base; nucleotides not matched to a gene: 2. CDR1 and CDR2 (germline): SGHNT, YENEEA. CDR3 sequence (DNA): TGTGCCAGCAGCTTAGTAACTAGCGGCCAAGAGACCCAGTACTTC. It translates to CASSLVTSGQETQYF.

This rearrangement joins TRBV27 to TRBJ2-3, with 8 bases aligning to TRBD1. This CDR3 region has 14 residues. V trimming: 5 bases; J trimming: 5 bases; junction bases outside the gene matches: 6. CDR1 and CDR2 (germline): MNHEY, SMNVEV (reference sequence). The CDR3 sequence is CASSPRGLVDTQYF. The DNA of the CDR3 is TGTGCCAGCAGTCCCAGGGGGCTGGTAGATACGCAGTATTTT.

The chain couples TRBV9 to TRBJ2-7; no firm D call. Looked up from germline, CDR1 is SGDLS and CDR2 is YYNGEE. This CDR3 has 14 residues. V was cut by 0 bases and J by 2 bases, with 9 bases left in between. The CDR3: CASSVAEVPYEQYF. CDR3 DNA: TGTGCCAGCAGCGTAGCTGAGGTACCCTACGAGCAGTACTTC.

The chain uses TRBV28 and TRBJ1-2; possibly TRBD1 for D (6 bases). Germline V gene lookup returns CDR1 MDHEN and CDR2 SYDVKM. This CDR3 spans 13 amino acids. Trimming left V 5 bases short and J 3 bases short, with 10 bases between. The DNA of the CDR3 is TGTGCCAGCAGTGTAGGGGGGGACTATGGCTACACCTTC. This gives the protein CASSVGGDYGYTF.

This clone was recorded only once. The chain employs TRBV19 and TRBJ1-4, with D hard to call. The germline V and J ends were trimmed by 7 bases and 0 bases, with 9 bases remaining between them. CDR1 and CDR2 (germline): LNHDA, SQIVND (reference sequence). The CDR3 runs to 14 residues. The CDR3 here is CASNEPATNEKLFF. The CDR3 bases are TGTGCCAGTAATGAGCCCGCAACTAATGAAAAACTGTTTTTT.

CDR3 coding DNA: TGTGCCAGCAGCGGCAACAGGGGAGCCACAGATACGCAGTATTTT. Translation: CASSGNRGATDTQYF. This chain uses TRBV5-6 with TRBJ2-3; 7 bases are shared with TRBD1. The ends lost 4 bases at V and 2 bases at J; junction bases unmatched: 7. This CDR3 comprises 15 residues. CDR1 and CDR2 (germline): SGHDT, YYEEEE.

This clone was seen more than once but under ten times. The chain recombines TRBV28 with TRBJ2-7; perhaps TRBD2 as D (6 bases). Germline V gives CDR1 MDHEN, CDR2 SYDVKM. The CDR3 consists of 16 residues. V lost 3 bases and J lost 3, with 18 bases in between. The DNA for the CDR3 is TGTGCCAGCAGTTTCGGAGGGTCAGGGAGGTACTACGAGCAGTACTTC. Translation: CASSFGGSGRYYEQYF.

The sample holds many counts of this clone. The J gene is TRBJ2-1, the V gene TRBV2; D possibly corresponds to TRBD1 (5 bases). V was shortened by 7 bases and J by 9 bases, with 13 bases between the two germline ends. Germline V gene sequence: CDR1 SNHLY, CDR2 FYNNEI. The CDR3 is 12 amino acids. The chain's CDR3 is CASTSWGTEQFF. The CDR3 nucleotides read TGTGCCAGCACCTCCTGGGGCACTGAGCAGTTCTTC.

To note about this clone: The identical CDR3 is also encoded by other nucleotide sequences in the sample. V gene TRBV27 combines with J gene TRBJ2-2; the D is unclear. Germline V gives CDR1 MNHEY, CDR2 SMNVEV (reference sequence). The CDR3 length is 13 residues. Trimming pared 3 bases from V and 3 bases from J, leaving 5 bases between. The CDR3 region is CASSFSHTGELFF. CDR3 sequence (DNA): TGTGCCAGCAGTTTCAGTCACACCGGGGAGCTGTTTTTT.

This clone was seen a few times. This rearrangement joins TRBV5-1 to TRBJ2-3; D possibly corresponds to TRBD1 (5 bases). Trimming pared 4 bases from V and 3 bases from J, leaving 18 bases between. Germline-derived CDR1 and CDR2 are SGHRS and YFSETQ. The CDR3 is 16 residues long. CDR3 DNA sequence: TGCGCCAGCAGCCCGCTGGGGCACGCTCGAACAGATACGCAGTATTTT. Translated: CASSPLGHARTDTQYF.

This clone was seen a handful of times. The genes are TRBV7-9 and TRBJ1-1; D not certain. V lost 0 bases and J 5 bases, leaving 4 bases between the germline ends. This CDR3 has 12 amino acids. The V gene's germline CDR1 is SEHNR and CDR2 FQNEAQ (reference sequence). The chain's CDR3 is CASSLAGTEAFF. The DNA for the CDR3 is TGTGCCAGCAGCTTAGCAGGGACTGAAGCTTTCTTT.

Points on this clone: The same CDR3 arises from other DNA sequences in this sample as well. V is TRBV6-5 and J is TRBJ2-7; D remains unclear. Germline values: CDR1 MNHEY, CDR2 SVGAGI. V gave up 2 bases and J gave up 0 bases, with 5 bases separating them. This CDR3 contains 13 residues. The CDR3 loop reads CASSYGDSYEQYF. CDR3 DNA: TGTGCCAGCAGTTACGGGGACTCCTACGAGCAGTACTTC.

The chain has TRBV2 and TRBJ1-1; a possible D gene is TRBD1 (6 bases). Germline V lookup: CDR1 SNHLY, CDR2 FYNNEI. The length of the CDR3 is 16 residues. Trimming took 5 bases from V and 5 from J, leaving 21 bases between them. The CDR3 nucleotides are TGTGCCAGCAGTATTTCCTTATCGGGGGCGCGTACTGAAGCTTTCTTT. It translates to CASSISLSGARTEAFF.

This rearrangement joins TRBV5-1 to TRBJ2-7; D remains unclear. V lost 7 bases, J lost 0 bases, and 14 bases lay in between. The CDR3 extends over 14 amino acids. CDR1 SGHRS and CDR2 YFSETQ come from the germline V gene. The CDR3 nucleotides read TGCGCCAGCCGCGCCGACATAACCTCCTACGAGCAGTACTTC. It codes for CASRADITSYEQYF.

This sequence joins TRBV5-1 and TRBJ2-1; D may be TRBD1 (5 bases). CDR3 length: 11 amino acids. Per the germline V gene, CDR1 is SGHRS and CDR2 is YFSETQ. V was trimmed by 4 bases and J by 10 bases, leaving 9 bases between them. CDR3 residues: CASSLGAEQFF. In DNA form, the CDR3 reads TGCGCCAGCAGCCTAGGGGCGGAGCAGTTCTTC.